These 13 T cell receptor beta chains were all obtained from the same sample, sequenced in a study of PD-1 blockade in classical Hodgkin lymphoma. Assay used: immunoSEQ multiplex PCR; TCRdb lists only in-frame clones, some missing. The repertoire includes tens of thousands of clones, roughly 73% of them detected once, and approximately 9% sits in the top ten. Noted time point: cycle 4 day 1 (C4D1), after less than seven weeks of nivolumab. Relapse was seen in all patients after autologous stem cell transplantation, and brentuximab vedotin exposure was variable. This specimen consisted of peripheral blood mononuclear cells (PBMCs), obtained before the fourth cycle of nivolumab. These receptors were collected from a human donor with classical Hodgkin lymphoma.

J is TRBJ1-1 and V is TRBV19; no reliable D call. The CDR3 loop spans 14 amino acids. V lost 4 bases and J lost 1, with 10 bases in between. Looked up from germline, CDR1 is LNHDA and CDR2 is SQIVND (reference sequence). The DNA of the CDR3 is TGTGCCAGTAGTAAAGGACGACCGAACACTGAAGCTTTCTTT. The encoded protein is CASSKGRPNTEAFF.

V gene TRBV10-3 combines with J gene TRBJ1-2; D is unresolved. The V gene's germline CDR1 is ENHRY and CDR2 SYGVKD. The length of the CDR3 is 15 residues. Trimming took 6 bases from V and 0 from J, leaving 14 bases between them. The CDR3: CAIREPRATNYGYTF. For the CDR3, the DNA is TGTGCCATCAGAGAGCCACGGGCCACTAACTATGGCTACACCTTC.

The chain carries TRBV18 and TRBJ2-2; D is possibly TRBD2 (6 bases). This CDR3 has 15 amino acids. CDR1 and CDR2 (germline): KGHSH, LQKENI. The ends were cut back, 0 bases at V and 2 bases at J, with 7 bases in the middle. The CDR3 protein is CASSPPAGNTGELFF. In DNA form, the CDR3 reads TGTGCCAGCTCACCACCGGCGGGAAACACCGGGGAGCTGTTTTTT.

A single count supports this clone. The rearrangement uses TRBV28 and TRBJ2-3, with TRBD1 matching 11 bases. V trimming: 5 bases; J trimming: 4 bases; junction bases outside the gene matches: 2. The germline gives CDR1 MDHEN, CDR2 SYDVKM. CDR3 length: 14 residues. CDR3 region: CASSRTGGADTQYF. The CDR3 nucleotides are TGTGCCAGCAGTCGGACAGGGGGCGCAGATACGCAGTATTTT.

The CDR3 is CASSDTGEAFF. The DNA for the CDR3 is TGTGCCAGCAGTGACACAGGTGAAGCTTTCTTT. This chain connects TRBV6-5 to TRBJ1-1, with D perhaps TRBD1 (5 bases). This CDR3 spans 11 amino acids. Trimming cost V 5 bases and J 7 bases, with 8 bases left between them. Germline CDR1 is MNHEY and CDR2 is SVGAGI.

This CDR3 reads CASSLRTGGSQPYEQYF. The CDR3 nucleotides are TGCGCCAGCAGCTTGCGGACAGGGGGAAGTCAGCCCTACGAGCAGTACTTC. The V call is TRBV5-1, the J call TRBJ2-7; TRBD1 matches 10 bases. The germline CDR1 and CDR2 sequences are SGHRS and YFSETQ. The CDR3 has 17 residues. J was trimmed by 2 bases and V by 1 base; bases with no gene match: 9.

This chain joins TRBV5-4 and TRBJ2-7, with 14 bases that match TRBD2. Germline CDR1 is SGHNT and CDR2 is YYREEE (reference sequence). This CDR3 is built from 16 residues. With 0 bases clipped from V and 6 bases from J, the junction kept 5 bases outside the gene matches. CDR3 in amino acids: CASSLGLGTSGGEQYF. As DNA, the CDR3 is TGTGCCAGCAGCTTGGGCTTGGGGACTAGCGGGGGCGAGCAGTACTTC.

The V and J genes are TRBV11-2 and TRBJ2-7; 7 bases align to TRBD1. The germline gives CDR1 SGHAT, CDR2 FQNNGV. This CDR3 is 14 amino acids long. V lost 5 bases and J lost 4; bases outside the gene matches: 8. The CDR3 loop reads CASSPRTGSYEQYF. CDR3 bases: TGTGCCAGCAGCCCGCGGACAGGTTCTTACGAGCAGTACTTC.

This rearrangement joins TRBV27 to TRBJ1-1; no clear D gene. The CDR3 sequence is 13 residues long. Deletions cut 7 bases from V and 1 base from J, with 10 bases between. Germline V gene lookup returns CDR1 MNHEY and CDR2 SMNVEV (reference sequence). The CDR3, as DNA: TGTGCCAGCAAGGGCGAACCGAACACTGAAGCTTTCTTT. Protein product: CASKGEPNTEAFF.

This clone was counted between two and nine times. The rearrangement joins TRBV6-5 to TRBJ2-3; TRBD1 might be the D (6 bases). This CDR3 has 15 amino acids. V gave up 5 bases and J gave up 0 bases, with 12 bases separating them. Germline-derived CDR1 and CDR2 are MNHEY and SVGAGI. In DNA, the CDR3 is TGTGCCAGCAGTGCCAGGACAGCTAGCACAGATACGCAGTATTTT. This encodes CASSARTASTDTQYF.

V usage is TRBV6-6 and J usage is TRBJ2-5; no reliable D call. Germline V gives CDR1 MNHNY, CDR2 SVGAGI (reference sequence). Trimming cost V 1 base and J 7 bases, with 13 bases left between them. CDR3 size: 14 residues. CDR3 nucleotide sequence: TGTGCCAGCAGTTACTTTCGTGTAGTCGGGACCCAGTACTTC. Its protein product is CASSYFRVVGTQYF.

V is TRBV4-2 and J is TRBJ2-2; no clear D. V lost 4 bases, J lost 5 bases, and 11 bases lay in between. Germline V gene sequence: CDR1 LGHNA, CDR2 YNFKEQ. The CDR3 length is 14 residues. CDR3 nucleotides: TGTGCCAGCAGCCCCCCGTCAACTACCGGGGAGCTGTTTTTT. Residues: CASSPPSTTGELFF.

The V call is TRBV5-4, the J call TRBJ1-4, with 10 positions matching TRBD1. The CDR3 covers 15 residues. Germline V gives CDR1 SGHNT, CDR2 YYREEE (reference sequence). The trim removed 2 bases at V and 6 bases at J, leaving 4 bases unmatched. The CDR3 region has the DNA TGTGCCAGCAGCTTCGACAGGGGGCGAGATGAAAAACTGTTTTTT. Its translation is CASSFDRGRDEKLFF.